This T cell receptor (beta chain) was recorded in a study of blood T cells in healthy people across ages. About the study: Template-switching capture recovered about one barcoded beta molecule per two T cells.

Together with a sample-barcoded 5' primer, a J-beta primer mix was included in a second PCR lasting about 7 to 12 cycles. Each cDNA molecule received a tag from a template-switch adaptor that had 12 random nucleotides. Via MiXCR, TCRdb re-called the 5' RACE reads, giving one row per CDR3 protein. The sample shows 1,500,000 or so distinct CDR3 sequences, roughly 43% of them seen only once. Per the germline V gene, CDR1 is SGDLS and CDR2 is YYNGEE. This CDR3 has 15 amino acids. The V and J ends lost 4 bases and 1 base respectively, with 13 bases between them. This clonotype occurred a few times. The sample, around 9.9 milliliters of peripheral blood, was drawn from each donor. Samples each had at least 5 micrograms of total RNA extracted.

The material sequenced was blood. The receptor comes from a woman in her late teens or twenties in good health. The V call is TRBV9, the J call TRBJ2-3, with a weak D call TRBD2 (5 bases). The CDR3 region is CASSPASGGTDTQYF. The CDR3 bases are TGTGCCAGCAGCCCTGCGAGCGGAGGCACAGATACGCAGTATTTT.